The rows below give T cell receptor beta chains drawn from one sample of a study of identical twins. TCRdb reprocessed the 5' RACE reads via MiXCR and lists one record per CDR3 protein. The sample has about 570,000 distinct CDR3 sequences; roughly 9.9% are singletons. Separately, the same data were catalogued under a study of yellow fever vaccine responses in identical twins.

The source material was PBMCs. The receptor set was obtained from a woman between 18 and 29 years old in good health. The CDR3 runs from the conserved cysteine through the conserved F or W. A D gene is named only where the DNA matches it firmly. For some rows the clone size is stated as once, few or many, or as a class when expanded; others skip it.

DNA: TGTGCCAGCAGCGGAACAGGGGCGCAATATTCACCCCTCCACTTT; CDR3: CASSGTGAQYSPLHF; J: TRBJ1-6; D: TRBD1; V: TRBV6-1; size: few
DNA: TGTGCCAGCAGCTTAAGGGACAGGGTCTACAATGAGCAGTTCTTC; CDR3: CASSLRDRVYNEQFF; J: TRBJ2-1; D: TRBD1; V: TRBV7-8; size: many
DNA: TGCAGTGCTGGATATAGCGGGTATTACAATGAGCAGTTCTTC; CDR3: CSAGYSGYYNEQFF; J: TRBJ2-1; D: TRBD2; V: TRBV20-1; size: many
DNA: TGCGCCAGCAGCCATCTCAAGGGACAGGGCTATGAGCAGTTCTTC; CDR3: CASSHLKGQGYEQFF; J: TRBJ2-1; D: TRBD1; V: TRBV4-1; size: NA
DNA: TGCGCCAGCAGCCAAGATCGGCGGGCCTTCGGGGCTACGCAGTATTTT; CDR3: CASSQDRRAFGATQYF; J: TRBJ2-3; D: NA; V: TRBV4-3; size: NA
DNA: TGTGCCAGCAGCCCGAGACTAGCGGGGGGCTACGAGCAGTACTTC; CDR3: CASSPRLAGGYEQYF; J: TRBJ2-7; D: TRBD2; V: TRBV3-1; size: many
DNA: TGTGCCAGCAGTCAATCAGCCGGGACAGAAGATCAGCCCCAGCATTTT; CDR3: CASSQSAGTEDQPQHF; J: TRBJ1-5; D: TRBD1; V: TRBV6-1; size: few
DNA: TGCAGTGCTAGATGGGACAGGGGCCACGAGCAGTACTTC; CDR3: CSARWDRGHEQYF; J: TRBJ2-7; D: TRBD1; V: TRBV20-1; size: NA
DNA: TGCGCCAGCAGTGATACGGCGCGAAACCAAGAGACCCAGTACTTC; CDR3: CASSDTARNQETQYF; J: TRBJ2-5; D: NA; V: TRBV10-2; size: many
DNA: TGTGCCAGCAGTCCTGGGACTAGCGGGGAGAGACAAGAGACCCAGTACTTC; CDR3: CASSPGTSGERQETQYF; J: TRBJ2-5; D: TRBD2; V: TRBV12-3/TRBV12-4; size: NA
DNA: TGTGCCAGCAGTTTAACCCGCAGGGGGGTCGGGGAGACCCAGTACTTC; CDR3: CASSLTRRGVGETQYF; J: TRBJ2-5; D: NA; V: TRBV28; size: few
DNA: TGCGCCAGCAGCCAAGGAATCGGGACTAGCGTCTCCGGGGAGCTGTTTTTT; CDR3: CASSQGIGTSVSGELFF; J: TRBJ2-2; D: TRBD2; V: TRBV4-3; size: NA
DNA: TGCGCCAGCAGCCAAGAAGGAGTCTACGAGCAGTACTTC; CDR3: CASSQEGVYEQYF; J: TRBJ2-7; D: NA; V: TRBV4-1; size: few
DNA: TGTGCCAGCAGTCCGGATATTTGGACAGAAGAGACCCAGTACTTC; CDR3: CASSPDIWTEETQYF; J: TRBJ2-5; D: NA; V: TRBV12-3/TRBV12-4; size: many
DNA: TGCAGTGCCGCGACTAGCGGGAGGCCTCGGGAGCAGTACTTC; CDR3: CSAATSGRPREQYF; J: TRBJ2-7; D: TRBD2; V: TRBV20-1; size: few
DNA: TGTGCCAGCAGGGGGACAGGGGGCAACACTGAAGCTTTCTTT; CDR3: CASRGTGGNTEAFF; J: TRBJ1-1; D: TRBD1; V: TRBV6-1; size: many
DNA: TGTGCCAGCAGTTCCAGCGGAGCCGAGCGGGAGCAGTTCTTC; CDR3: CASSSSGAEREQFF; J: TRBJ2-1; D: NA; V: TRBV6-5; size: NA
DNA: TGTGCCATCAGGGAGGGGAGCGCTACCTACGAGCAGTACTTC; CDR3: CAIREGSATYEQYF; J: TRBJ2-7; D: NA; V: TRBV10-3; size: NA
DNA: TGCGCCAGCAGCTTGGGAATTAGGACTAGCGGGAAATACAATGAGCAGTTCTTC; CDR3: CASSLGIRTSGKYNEQFF; J: TRBJ2-1; D: TRBD2; V: TRBV5-1; size: few
DNA: TGTGCCAGCAGCCAGGGGGGGCCCCCGGAGACCCAGTACTTC; CDR3: CASSQGGPPETQYF; J: TRBJ2-5; D: NA; V: TRBV3-1; size: NA
DNA: TGTGCCAGCAGCTCCCAGGGACTAGCGGGGCTCGGCGAGCAGTACTTC; CDR3: CASSSQGLAGLGEQYF; J: TRBJ2-7; D: TRBD2; V: TRBV13; size: few
DNA: TGTGCCATCCGGGACAGGGCTTGGGAGCAGTACTTC; CDR3: CAIRDRAWEQYF; J: TRBJ2-7; D: TRBD1; V: TRBV28; size: many
DNA: TGTGCCAGCAGTCGAACAGGGCCCCAAGAGACCCAGTACTTC; CDR3: CASSRTGPQETQYF; J: TRBJ2-5; D: NA; V: TRBV28; size: few
DNA: TGTGCCTGGAGCCCTCTGGAGACCCAGTACTTC; CDR3: CAWSPLETQYF; J: TRBJ2-5; D: NA; V: TRBV30; size: NA
DNA: TGTGCCAGCTCACTATCACAGGGGCCCCAGCATTTT; CDR3: CASSLSQGPQHF; J: TRBJ1-5; D: NA; V: TRBV18; size: few
DNA: TGCAGTGCTAGAGATTCAGTCGGGTCAGATACGCAGTATTTT; CDR3: CSARDSVGSDTQYF; J: TRBJ2-3; D: NA; V: TRBV20-1; size: few
DNA: TGCAGCGTTGAGGGGAGGGATGGAGATACGCAGTATTTT; CDR3: CSVEGRDGDTQYF; J: TRBJ2-3; D: TRBD2; V: TRBV29-1; size: many
DNA: TGTGCCAGCAGCGAACAGAAAAATGAAAAACTGTTTTTT; CDR3: CASSEQKNEKLFF; J: TRBJ1-4; D: NA; V: TRBV12-3/TRBV12-4; size: NA
DNA: TGTGCCAGCCAGACCAGGAACACCGGGGAGCTGTTTTTT; CDR3: CASQTRNTGELFF; J: TRBJ2-2; D: NA; V: TRBV25-1; size: few
DNA: TGTGCCAGCTCACCCTCGGACCGGATCAACACTGAAGCTTTCTTT; CDR3: CASSPSDRINTEAFF; J: TRBJ1-1; D: NA; V: TRBV18; size: few
DNA: TGTGCCAGCAGTCTAAAGACCCCTAATGGAGATACGCAGTATTTT; CDR3: CASSLKTPNGDTQYF; J: TRBJ2-3; D: NA; V: TRBV7-9; size: NA
DNA: TGTGCCAGCAGCTGGGACGGGAGCGTTTACAATGAGCAGTTCTTC; CDR3: CASSWDGSVYNEQFF; J: TRBJ2-1; D: NA; V: TRBV11-3; size: NA
DNA: TGTGCCAGCAACGAGGGACTAGTTGCATACAATGAGCAGTTCTTC; CDR3: CASNEGLVAYNEQFF; J: TRBJ2-1; D: TRBD2; V: TRBV6-2/TRBV6-3; size: NA
DNA: TGCAGTTACAGACTAGCGGGAACAGATACGCAGTATTTT; CDR3: CSYRLAGTDTQYF; J: TRBJ2-3; D: TRBD2; V: TRBV20-1; size: few
DNA: TGTGCCAGCACCAACCGCCCTGGCACAGATACGCAGTATTTT; CDR3: CASTNRPGTDTQYF; J: TRBJ2-3; D: NA; V: TRBV12-3/TRBV12-4; size: many
DNA: TGTGCCAGCAGCTTTCCGACAGGGGGCGCAGGGATGAACACTGAAGCTTTCTTT; CDR3: CASSFPTGGAGMNTEAFF; J: TRBJ1-1; D: TRBD1; V: TRBV11-1; size: few
DNA: TGTGCCAGCAATCGTCTGCGGGACACCGGGGAGCTGTTTTTT; CDR3: CASNRLRDTGELFF; J: TRBJ2-2; D: NA; V: TRBV6-2/TRBV6-3; size: few
DNA: TGCAGTGCTAGTGGGGGACTAGCGGACAAATACACAGATACGCAGTATTTT; CDR3: CSASGGLADKYTDTQYF; J: TRBJ2-3; D: TRBD2; V: TRBV20-1; size: NA
DNA: TGCAGTGCGCGGCTCAGGGGGCGCGTATACGAGCAGAACTTC; CDR3: CSARLRGRVYEQNF; J: TRBJ2-7; D: TRBD1; V: TRBV20-1; size: NA
DNA: TGTGCCAGCTGGACAGGGGGCTTGTCTGGAAACACCATATATTTT; CDR3: CASWTGGLSGNTIYF; J: TRBJ1-3; D: TRBD1; V: TRBV27; size: many
DNA: TGCAGCGTGGACAGGGGCTCCTACGAGCAGTACTTC; CDR3: CSVDRGSYEQYF; J: TRBJ2-7; D: TRBD1; V: TRBV29-1; size: NA
DNA: TGTGCCAGCAGCTCCCTAGCGGGAGTCAATGAGCAGTTCTTC; CDR3: CASSSLAGVNEQFF; J: TRBJ2-1; D: TRBD2; V: TRBV7-2; size: NA
DNA: TGTGCCAGCAGCCCGCGGCTAGCTGGCACCGGGGAGCTGTTTTTT; CDR3: CASSPRLAGTGELFF; J: TRBJ2-2; D: NA; V: TRBV14; size: many
DNA: TGCGCCAGCATGGGGACGGTTAATGAAAAACTGTTTTTT; CDR3: CASMGTVNEKLFF; J: TRBJ1-4; D: NA; V: TRBV5-1; size: NA
DNA: TGCAGCTTACACCCTCCCCGACAGGGGGCAAATGAGCAGTTCTTC; CDR3: CSLHPPRQGANEQFF; J: TRBJ2-1; D: TRBD1; V: TRBV29-1; size: many
DNA: TGTGCCATCTCATCCGGCAGCGGCACAGATACGCAGTATTTT; CDR3: CAISSGSGTDTQYF; J: TRBJ2-3; D: NA; V: TRBV10-3; size: NA
DNA: TGCGCCAGCAGTCAAAGAGGAGACACCGGGGAGCTGTTTTTT; CDR3: CASSQRGDTGELFF; J: TRBJ2-2; D: NA; V: TRBV23-1; size: NA
DNA: TGCGCCAGCAGCTTGGCTAGGGGGTTATACAATGAGCAGTTCTTC; CDR3: CASSLARGLYNEQFF; J: TRBJ2-1; D: NA; V: TRBV5-1; size: NA
DNA: TGTGCCAGCAGTGGACCGGGGGGCGGCCCAGCCACCCTCCACTTT; CDR3: CASSGPGGGPATLHF; J: TRBJ1-6; D: NA; V: TRBV28; size: few
DNA: TGTGCCAGCAGAACGGGGAATCAGCCCCAGCATTTT; CDR3: CASRTGNQPQHF; J: TRBJ1-5; D: NA; V: TRBV27; size: many
DNA: TGCGCCAGCAGCCAAGTAACTACAGGGTTCGGCTCTGAAGCTTTCTTT; CDR3: CASSQVTTGFGSEAFF; J: TRBJ1-1; D: NA; V: TRBV4-1; size: NA
DNA: TGTGCCAGCAGCCGAAGCGGCCCTAGCACAGATACGCAGTATTTT; CDR3: CASSRSGPSTDTQYF; J: TRBJ2-3; D: NA; V: TRBV7-2; size: NA
DNA: TGCGCCAGCAGCCAAGAACAAGCGGGAGGGGCCTACAATGAGCAGTTCTTC; CDR3: CASSQEQAGGAYNEQFF; J: TRBJ2-1; D: TRBD2; V: TRBV4-3; size: few
DNA: TGTGCCAGCAGTTTAACCCCGGACAGGGGAAGCTCCTACAATGAGCAGTTCTTC; CDR3: CASSLTPDRGSSYNEQFF; J: TRBJ2-1; D: TRBD1; V: TRBV28; size: few
DNA: TGTGCCAGCAGCTCACGGACAGGGGAGAATGAAAAACTGTTTTTT; CDR3: CASSSRTGENEKLFF; J: TRBJ1-4; D: TRBD1; V: TRBV7-9; size: few
DNA: TGTGCCAGCAGCTTACGGGGGTTTAGCGAGTACACAGATACGCAGTATTTT; CDR3: CASSLRGFSEYTDTQYF; J: TRBJ2-3; D: NA; V: TRBV7-9; size: NA
DNA: TGCAGTGGGTGGCCACCTAATTCTTACAATGAGCAGTTCTTC; CDR3: CSGWPPNSYNEQFF; J: TRBJ2-1; D: NA; V: TRBV20-1; size: NA
DNA: TGTGCCAGCAGCGCCTTAATCTACGAGCAGTACTTC; CDR3: CASSALIYEQYF; J: TRBJ2-7; D: NA; V: TRBV7-2; size: many
DNA: TGTGCCAGCAGGATCCGTGACAGGGGCGTCGGTGGTGAGCAGTTCTTC; CDR3: CASRIRDRGVGGEQFF; J: TRBJ2-1; D: TRBD1; V: TRBV28; size: many
DNA: TGTGCCAGCAGTTTTTCGGACGGGGATCAGCCCCAGCATTTT; CDR3: CASSFSDGDQPQHF; J: TRBJ1-5; D: NA; V: TRBV12-3/TRBV12-4; size: NA